One sample yielded the 20 T cell receptor beta chains listed below, sequenced in a study of response to subunit inactivated influenza vaccine. TCRdb reprocessed the RT-PCR reads with MiXCR, giving one entry per CDR3 protein. The sample gives under 550,000 distinct CDR3 sequences, approximately 7.1% of which show up once; over 10% is in the top ten. Sequenced here: PBMCs from blood, sampled less than 25 months after vaccination. The receptor set was obtained from a man in his fifties or sixties who received an inactivated influenza vaccine.

This chain joins TRBV11-2 and TRBJ2-3; 7 bases line up with TRBD2. CDR3 length: 16 amino acids. Germline V CDR1 and CDR2: SGHAT, FQNNGV. V lost 0 bases and J lost 0; bases outside the gene matches: 3. The CDR3 nucleotides read TGTGCCAGCAGCTTAGATGAGGGAGGGAGCACAGATACGCAGTATTTT. Its translation: CASSLDEGGSTDTQYF. Full variable domain (missing parts from reference TRBV11-2 and TRBJ2-3): EAGVAQSPRYKIIEKRQSVAFWCNPISGHATLYWYQQILGQGPKLLIQFQNNGVVDDSQLPKDRFSAERLKGVDSTLKIQPAKLEDSAVYLCASSLDEGGSTDTQYFGPGTRLTVL.

This clonotype showed up many times. The CDR3 protein is CSVGQGKGETQYF. CDR3 in DNA: TGCAGCGTAGGACAGGGTAAAGGAGAGACCCAGTACTTC. The rearrangement uses TRBV29-1 and TRBJ2-5; 8 bases agree with TRBD1. CDR1 is SQVTM and CDR2 is ANQGSEA in the germline V gene. V was clipped by 6 bases and J by 4 bases; unmatched bases: 7. The CDR3 consists of 13 residues.

V usage is TRBV7-9 and J usage is TRBJ2-5, with D perhaps given as TRBD1 or TRBD2 (5 bases each). V was clipped by 4 bases and J by 5 bases, with 17 bases between them. The germline V gene has CDR1 SEHNR and CDR2 FQNEAQ (reference sequence). The CDR3 has 15 residues. This CDR3 reads CASSSGDLKSETQYF. The CDR3 DNA sequence: TGTGCCAGCAGCTCCGGGGACCTAAAATCCGAGACCCAGTACTTC.

The V and J genes are TRBV12-3 or TRBV12-4 and TRBJ2-7, with TRBD1 matching 9 bases. The CDR3 totals 11 residues. Losses at the gene ends were 6 bases for V and 13 bases for J; bases not matched to a gene: 7. CDR3 protein: CASSPGQGSYF. The CDR3 nucleotides are TGTGCCAGCAGCCCCGGACAGGGGTCCTACTTC.

This clonotype was counted at least ten times. V and J are TRBV12-3 or TRBV12-4 and TRBJ2-1; 9 bases are a match to TRBD1. This CDR3 has 16 amino acids. The V segment lost 3 bases and the J segment 8 bases; nucleotides outside the gene matches: 11. CDR3 DNA sequence: TGTGCCAGCAGTTTCCAGACAGGGGGTTTTGTGCATGAGCAGTTCTTC. Its protein product is CASSFQTGGFVHEQFF.

About this clonotype: A much larger clone lies a single base off, so this may be a read error. This chain connects TRBV10-3 to TRBJ2-7; 8 nucleotides align to TRBD1. The CDR3 is 13 residues long. Germline V lookup: CDR1 ENHRY, CDR2 SYGVKD. DNA for the CDR3: TGTGCCATCAATCAGGGACAGGTTTACGGGCAGTACTTC. Translating it yields CAINQGQVYGQYF.

This chain joins TRBV7-6 and TRBJ2-5; 10 positions agree with TRBD2. The CDR3 is made up of 15 amino acids. Trimming cost V 6 bases and J 1 base; bases outside gene matches: 5. Germline assignment: CDR1 SGHVS and CDR2 FNYEAQ. The CDR3 DNA follows: TGTGCCAGCAGTCGGGCTAGCGGGGGCCAAGAGACCCAGTACTTC. Amino acids: CASSRASGGQETQYF. Complete variable domain (other parts from reference TRBV7-6 and TRBJ2-5): GAGVSQSPRYKVTKRGQDVALRCDPISGHVSLYWYRQALGQGPEFLTYFNYEAQQDKSGLPNDRFSAERPEGSISTLTIQRTEQRDSAMYRCASSRASGGQETQYFGPGTRLLVL.

The chain recombines TRBV6-2 or TRBV6-3 with TRBJ1-5, with unresolved D. V lost 7 bases, J lost 0 bases, and 7 bases lay in between. Per the germline V gene, CDR1 is MNHEY and CDR2 is SVGEGT. The CDR3 has 13 residues. Here the CDR3 DNA reads TGTGCCAGCACAACCTATAGCAATCAGCCCCAGCATTTT. As protein: CASTTYSNQPQHF.

This clonotype came up once. The chain is built from TRBV27 and TRBJ1-6; D gene unclear. This CDR3 contains 18 residues. Germline lookup yields CDR1 MNHEY and CDR2 SMNVEV (reference sequence). Trimming took 3 bases from V and 3 from J, leaving 18 bases between them. CDR3 region: CASSFSRFGNLYNSPLHF. CDR3 nucleotide sequence: TGTGCCAGCAGTTTTAGTAGATTCGGTAACCTCTATAATTCACCCCTCCACTTT.

The CDR3 coding sequence is TGCAGTGCTAGAGCCCGGGCTATTTCAAGCGGGGAGCAGTACTTC. Translating gives CSARARAISSGEQYF. V gene TRBV20-1 combines with J gene TRBJ2-7, with D perhaps matching TRBD2 (6 bases). The CDR3 totals 15 residues. The V end was cut by 1 base, the J end by 7 bases, with 20 bases between. The germline V gene has CDR1 DFQATT and CDR2 SNEGSKA (reference sequence).

This clonotype was seen more than once but under ten times. The rearrangement links TRBV20-1 to TRBJ2-1, with TRBD2 matching 10 bases. In germline, CDR1 is DFQATT, CDR2 SNEGSKA (reference sequence). The V and J ends lost 5 bases and 6 bases, in that order; junction bases with no gene match: 7. There are 14 residues in the CDR3. CDR3: CSALAGGPRNEQFF. The CDR3 nucleotides are TGCAGTGCTTTAGCGGGGGGACCCCGCAATGAGCAGTTCTTC.

V usage is TRBV7-9 and J usage is TRBJ1-2; D remains ambiguous. This CDR3 region has 15 residues. Between the trimmed V and J ends, which lost 5 bases and 1 base, there was a span of 14 bases. CDR1 is SEHNR, CDR2 FQNEAQ, per germline (reference sequence). This CDR3 reads CASSQKATLNYGYTF. DNA for the CDR3: TGTGCCAGCAGCCAGAAGGCGACCCTTAACTATGGCTACACCTTC. The full variable domain, in which reference TRBV7-9 and TRBJ1-2 provide the parts outside the CDR3, is DTGVSQNPRHKITKRGQNVTFRCDPISEHNRLYWYRQTLGQGPEFLTYFQNEAQLEKSRLLSDRFSAERPKGSFSTLEIQRTEQGDSAMYLCASSQKATLNYGYTFGSGTRLTVV.

A few counts support this clonotype. The CDR3 reads CAISAQSEQYF. CDR3 in DNA: TGTGCCATCAGTGCACAGAGCGAGCAGTACTTC. This chain uses TRBV10-3 with TRBJ2-7; D is unresolved. Germline values: CDR1 ENHRY, CDR2 SYGVKD. The CDR3 spans 11 residues. The V end was cut by 4 bases, the J end by 6 bases, with 7 bases between.

In its sample, this clonotype was seen many times. The gene calls are TRBV10-3 and TRBJ2-2; D is unclear. Germline values: CDR1 ENHRY, CDR2 SYGVKD. This CDR3 has 15 residues. V lost 4 bases and J 4 bases, leaving 13 bases between the germline ends. Written as DNA, the CDR3 is TGTGCCATCAGTGCTGAGGCAGTGGGCACCGGGGAGCTGTTTTTT. Amino acids: CAISAEAVGTGELFF.

The chain links TRBV20-1 to TRBJ2-1; 7 nucleotides line up with TRBD2. CDR3 size: 16 residues. The V gene's germline CDR1 is DFQATT and CDR2 SNEGSKA (reference sequence). J was trimmed by 1 base and V by 8 bases; bases with no gene match: 14. The CDR3 DNA is TGCAGTACGGCCCACTTCGGACTAGATTCCTACAATGAGCAGTTCTTC. This encodes CSTAHFGLDSYNEQFF.

This clonotype was detected a few times. This rearrangement joins TRBV6-2 or TRBV6-3 to TRBJ2-1; tentatively, D is TRBD1 (6 bases). The V gene lost 6 bases and the J gene lost 9 bases, with 18 bases spanning the gap. The CDR3 extends over 14 amino acids. Looked up from germline, CDR1 is MNHEY and CDR2 is SVGEGT. The DNA of the CDR3 is TGTGCCAGCAGGCCCGCTAGGGGACACAGTGAGCAGTTCTTC. As protein: CASRPARGHSEQFF.

In its sample, this clonotype was seen many times. The gene calls are TRBV11-2 and TRBJ2-7; D remains ambiguous. This CDR3 is built from 14 residues. Per the germline V gene, CDR1 is SGHAT and CDR2 is FQNNGV. V lost 6 bases and J lost 0, with 12 bases in between. The CDR3 sequence is CASRVNRDSYEQYF. Here the CDR3 DNA reads TGTGCCAGCAGAGTGAATAGGGACTCCTACGAGCAGTACTTC.

This clonotype was observed many times. This chain joins TRBV3-1 and TRBJ2-5; D is uncertain. The germline gives CDR1 LGHDT, CDR2 YNNKEL (reference sequence). V was cut by 1 base and J by 4 bases, with 7 bases left in between. The CDR3 sequence is 13 residues long. The CDR3 DNA is TGTGCCAGCAGCCAAGGCGTTAGAGAGACCCAGTACTTC. Encoded protein: CASSQGVRETQYF.

This clonotype was seen more than once but under ten times. Here the CDR3 DNA reads TGTGCCAGCAGCTTGAGTTCGCTTATCACTGAAGCTTTCTTT. Translated: CASSLSSLITEAFF. V and J are TRBV5-6 and TRBJ1-1; no reliable D call. The V end lost 1 base, the J end lost 4 bases, and 11 bases lay between the germline ends. Germline CDR1 SGHDT, CDR2 YYEEEE. The CDR3 is 14 amino acids.

This clonotype has only a few counts. The chain recombines TRBV6-1 with TRBJ1-5; 7 bases are shared with TRBD1. The germline CDR1 and CDR2 sequences are MNHNS and SASEGT. The CDR3 loop spans 15 amino acids. V shed 6 bases, J shed 2 bases, and the junction held 7 bases outside the gene matches. The chain's CDR3 is CASRGQLRRNQPQHF. The CDR3 nucleotides are TGTGCCAGCAGGGGACAGCTGAGACGCAATCAGCCCCAGCATTTT.